This TCR beta chain was found in a study of shared clonotypes between healthy human individuals. Study at large: Each donor had three CD4 naive, three CD4 memory, two CD8 naive and one CD8 memory plate.

As concerns this clone: Its specificity is unknown.

How the authors handled the data: ImmunoSEQ supplied junction-only sequences lacking quality scores, so filtering was different. Only in-frame clones appear in the TCRdb table, and some are missing; sequencing was by immunoSEQ multiplex PCR. The V and J calls and clone size were taken over from that table, and D and trimming were inferred from the DNA. Among approximately 1.5 million clones listed, approximately 98.5% were seen once. All of the donors resided in Nashville, Tennessee, and each was a Caucasian adult. V shed 5 bases, J shed 3 bases, and the junction held 4 bases outside the gene matches. CDR1 is LNHDA and CDR2 is SQIVND in the germline V gene (reference sequence). The CDR3 spans 15 residues. General study results and limits: About 5% of naive CD4 clonotypes were common to four donors.

V and J are TRBV19 and TRBJ2-1, with 10 bases aligning to TRBD2. This TCR was sampled from a man aged 25 to 45 in good health. The specimen sequenced was naive CD4+ T cells sorted from blood. Stated subset: CD45RA+ positively selected. Here the CDR3 DNA reads TGTGCCAGTAGTCTACTAGCGGGGTACTACAATGAGCAGTTCTTC. Translating it yields CASSLLAGYYNEQFF. Full variable domain (remainder filled in from reference TRBV19 and TRBJ2-1): DGGITQSPKYLFRKEGQNVTLSCEQNLNHDAMYWYRQDPGQGLRLIYYSQIVNDFQKGDIAEGYSVSREKKESFPLTVTSAQKNPTAFYLCASSLLAGYYNEQFFGPGTRLTVL.